This T cell receptor (beta chain) emerged from a study of cytomegalovirus exposure and HLA in healthy donors. General study results and limits: When a later analysis was performed, an Asian-associated ancestry cluster reportedly had fewer N-insertions than the approximately 680-donor mean. The likely explanation for a cluster of highly shared sequence variants was sequencing artifact.

As for this clone: As yet, its antigen is unknown.

Each donor was nominally healthy when sampled (though unrecorded immune exposures were likely). The PCR made use of 60 Vbeta and 13 Jbeta primers. TCRdb keeps only in-frame clones here, not all; method: immunoSEQ multiplex PCR. The sample includes some 160,000 clones, 68% of them seen just once. V was trimmed by 4 bases and J by 4 bases, leaving 13 bases between them. The V gene's germline CDR1 is SEHNR and CDR2 FQNEAQ (reference sequence). The CDR3 is 14 amino acids. This TCR was sampled from a man aged 55 to 70 in good health and CMV-seronegative. Sequencing was done on a sample of PBMCs. The chain is built from TRBV7-9 and TRBJ1-2, with D possibly matching TRBD1 (6 bases). The CDR3, as DNA: TGTGCCAGCAGCTCCCGGGACATGCCCTATGGCTACACCTTC. It encodes CASSSRDMPYGYTF.